The 27 T cell receptor beta chains below were found in one sample sequenced in a study of blood T cell repertoires in COVID-19. Assay used: immunoSEQ multiplex PCR; TCRdb lists only in-frame clones, some missing. The data hold some 42,000 clones, with over 60% observed a single time. Sequenced sample: peripheral blood. The receptors derive from a woman aged 70-85 years with acute or convalescent COVID-19.

The chain recombines TRBV6-1 with TRBJ2-7, with TRBD1 matching 10 bases. The J segment lost 5 bases and the V segment lost 4 bases, leaving 5 bases of the junction unmatched. Looked up from germline, CDR1 is MNHNS and CDR2 is SASEGT. CDR3 length: 14 amino acids. The CDR3 here is CASSGGQGRHEQYF. Written as DNA, the CDR3 is TGTGCCAGCAGTGGGGGACAGGGGAGGCACGAGCAGTACTTC.

The genes are TRBV4-2 and TRBJ2-7; 10 bases map to TRBD1. The germline V gene encodes CDR1 LGHNA and CDR2 YNFKEQ. The V and J ends lost 6 bases and 7 bases, in that order; junction bases with no gene match: 15. This CDR3 has 16 residues. Written as DNA, the CDR3 is TGTGCCAGCAGTCCGACCGGGACAGGGGCAACGTGGGAGCAGTACTTC. Amino acid sequence: CASSPTGTGATWEQYF.

V usage is TRBV5-4 and J usage is TRBJ2-1; 7 bases are a match to TRBD2. V trimming: 2 bases; J trimming: 8 bases; junction bases outside the gene matches: 10. There are 15 residues in the CDR3. Looked up from germline, CDR1 is SGHNT and CDR2 is YYREEE (reference sequence). CDR3 sequence reads: CASSFRWTSRDEQFF. The CDR3 nucleotides are TGTGCCAGCAGCTTCAGATGGACTAGTAGGGATGAGCAGTTCTTC.

The genes are TRBV18 and TRBJ2-5, with 10 bases matching TRBD1. This CDR3 has 16 amino acids. J gave up 4 bases and V 2 bases, and 7 bases lay outside the gene matches. Looked up from germline, CDR1 is KGHSH and CDR2 is LQKENI. The CDR3 reads CASSPSGTGAGETQYF. For the CDR3, the DNA is TGTGCCAGCTCACCATCCGGGACAGGGGCGGGAGAGACCCAGTACTTC.

The sample holds a few counts of this clone. The V gene is TRBV19, the J gene TRBJ1-2, with TRBD1 matching over 10 bases. CDR3 length: 17 residues. Germline assignment: CDR1 LNHDA and CDR2 SQIVND (reference sequence). V was pared by 7 bases and J by 1 base, with 12 bases of the junction left unmatched. In nucleotides, the CDR3 is TGTGCCAGTACCCCGATAGGGGACAGGGGCAATAACTATGGCTACACCTTC. This sequence encodes CASTPIGDRGNNYGYTF.

V is TRBV10-3 and J is TRBJ2-1; 13 bases line up with TRBD2. The germline CDR1 and CDR2 sequences are ENHRY and SYGVKD. The CDR3 is made up of 16 amino acids. The J segment lost 8 bases and the V segment lost 2 bases, leaving 6 bases of the junction unmatched. The CDR3 loop reads CAISESTSGGADEQFF. DNA of the CDR3: TGTGCCATCAGTGAGAGTACTAGCGGGGGGGCTGATGAGCAGTTCTTC.

This clone was observed a few times. The V call is TRBV19, the J call TRBJ1-2; 9 bases fit TRBD1. V shed 3 bases, J shed 6 bases, and the junction held 11 bases outside the gene matches. In germline, CDR1 is LNHDA, CDR2 SQIVND (reference sequence). CDR3 length: 16 amino acids. CDR3 bases: TGTGCCAGTAGTATTTTCGCGGGACAGGGACCCGATGGCTACACCTTC. This gives the protein CASSIFAGQGPDGYTF.

CDR3: CASSQDGTGGGNTIYF. The CDR3 DNA sequence: TGTGCCAGCAGCCAAGACGGCACGGGAGGCGGAAACACCATATATTTT. The rearrangement links TRBV4-2 to TRBJ1-3; D gene uncertain. This CDR3 is 16 amino acids long. Trimming took 0 bases from V and 4 from J, leaving 13 bases between them. Germline V gene lookup returns CDR1 LGHNA and CDR2 YNFKEQ.

The chain carries TRBV7-9 and TRBJ1-1; D possibly corresponds to TRBD1 (6 bases). The germline V gene has CDR1 SEHNR and CDR2 FQNEAQ (reference sequence). CDR3 length: 14 amino acids. V was trimmed by 2 bases and J by 6 bases, leaving 13 bases between them. CDR3 nucleotide sequence: TGTGCCAGCAGCTTACGAGCGGGGGGCGCTGAAGCTTTCTTT. It translates to CASSLRAGGAEAFF.

The rearrangement joins TRBV7-3 to TRBJ2-1; TRBD2 might be the D (6 bases). Trimming took 5 bases from V and 8 from J, leaving 19 bases between them. Germline V gene lookup returns CDR1 SGHTA and CDR2 FQGTGA. The CDR3 length is 15 residues. The CDR3 DNA reads as TGTGCCAGCAGCACTGGGACTTCTCCTTTGGATGAGCAGTTCTTC. Translating gives CASSTGTSPLDEQFF. Variable domain in full (rest from reference TRBV7-3 and TRBJ2-1): GAGVSQTPSNKVTEKGKYVELRCDPISGHTALYWYRQSLGQGPEFLIYFQGTGAADDSGLPNDRFFAVRPEGSVSTLKIQRTERGDSAVYLCASSTGTSPLDEQFFGPGTRLTVL.

The gene calls are TRBV28 and TRBJ1-4; D unclear. V dropped 1 base and J dropped 4 bases, with 10 bases sitting between them. Germline CDR1 reads MDHEN; CDR2 reads SYDVKM. The CDR3 consists of 15 residues. CDR3 nucleotides: TGTGCCAGCAGTTTATACGGCAGAGGTAATGAAAAACTGTTTTTT. Its translation is CASSLYGRGNEKLFF.

The sample holds one count of this clone. The chain combines TRBV5-4 with TRBJ1-2; 12 bases fit TRBD1. V was pared by 4 bases and J by 5 bases, with 6 bases of the junction left unmatched. This CDR3 has 15 residues. Germline lookup yields CDR1 SGHNT and CDR2 YYREEE (reference sequence). The CDR3 DNA sequence: TGTGCCAGCAGCCTGGGGACAGGGGGCGGGTATGGCTACACCTTC. This encodes CASSLGTGGGYGYTF. Full variable domain (remainder filled in from reference TRBV5-4 and TRBJ1-2): ETGVTQSPTHLIKTRGQQVTLRCSSQSGHNTVSWYQQALGQGPQFIFQYYREEENGRGNFPPRFSGLQFPNYSSELNVNALELDDSALYLCASSLGTGGGYGYTFGSGTRLTVV.

The V and J genes are TRBV3-1 (or the pseudogene TRBV3-2) and TRBJ2-1, with a possible D match to TRBD2 (5 bases). Germline-derived CDR1 and CDR2 are LGHDT and YNNKEL (reference sequence). Trimming took 2 bases from V and 3 from J, leaving 26 bases between them. The CDR3 spans 20 residues. For the CDR3, the DNA is TGTGCCAGCAGCCAAAAAATGGGAATGGGAAGGGAGCCCTTCTACAATGAGCAGTTCTTC. Protein product: CASSQKMGMGREPFYNEQFF.

V is TRBV9 and J is TRBJ1-2, with 10 bases aligning to TRBD1. The CDR3 contains 14 residues. V trimming: 2 bases; J trimming: 7 bases; junction bases outside the gene matches: 5. The germline V gene encodes CDR1 SGDLS and CDR2 YYNGEE. CDR3 sequence: CASSVGTGAGGYTF. The CDR3 DNA follows: TGTGCCAGCAGCGTTGGGACAGGGGCGGGTGGCTACACCTTC.

The chain recombines TRBV7-9 with TRBJ2-2; no clear D gene. This CDR3 region has 14 residues. Germline CDR1 reads SEHNR; CDR2 reads FQNEAQ (reference sequence). V lost 3 bases and J lost 0, with 5 bases in between. CDR3 DNA sequence: TGTGCCAGCAGCTTTCAGGCGAACACCGGGGAGCTGTTTTTT. This translates into CASSFQANTGELFF. Using reference TRBV7-9 and TRBJ2-2 for the parts outside the CDR3, the full variable domain is DTGVSQNPRHKITKRGQNVTFRCDPISEHNRLYWYRQTLGQGPEFLTYFQNEAQLEKSRLLSDRFSAERPKGSFSTLEIQRTEQGDSAMYLCASSFQANTGELFFGEGSRLTVL.

This clone was observed a handful of times. The chain combines TRBV19 with TRBJ1-2; the D gene is possibly TRBD1 (5 bases). V lost 3 bases to trimming and J lost 7 bases, with 9 bases between them. Germline V gives CDR1 LNHDA, CDR2 SQIVND (reference sequence). The CDR3 extends over 12 amino acids. CDR3 loop: CASSMQGSGYTF. As DNA, the CDR3 is TGTGCCAGTAGTATGCAGGGTAGTGGCTACACCTTC.

This clone came up once. This rearrangement joins TRBV5-1 to TRBJ2-3; TRBD2 matches at 14 bases. The CDR3 sequence is 16 residues long. Losses at the gene ends were 3 bases for V and 5 bases for J; bases not matched to a gene: 5. From germline, CDR1 is SGHRS and CDR2 YFSETQ. CDR3 loop: CASSYGTSGSVDTQYF. CDR3 bases: TGCGCCAGCAGCTACGGGACTAGCGGGAGTGTAGATACGCAGTATTTT.

The V and J genes are TRBV9 and TRBJ1-2, with 7 nucleotides matching TRBD1. The CDR3 spans 15 residues. Germline CDR1 SGDLS, CDR2 YYNGEE. V trimming: 4 bases; J trimming: 2 bases; junction bases outside the gene matches: 8. CDR3 sequence (DNA): TGTGCCAGCAGCCAGCAATTGACAGGGAACTATGGCTACACCTTC. Translation gives CASSQQLTGNYGYTF.

The gene calls are TRBV28 and TRBJ1-5; TRBD1 matches at 8 bases. The CDR3 covers 17 residues. In germline, CDR1 is MDHEN, CDR2 SYDVKM. The J segment lost 2 bases and the V segment lost 5 bases, leaving 11 bases of the junction unmatched. In DNA form, the CDR3 reads TGTGCCAGCAGTATCCGGACAGGGATCATCGGCAATCAGCCCCAGCATTTT. Translation: CASSIRTGIIGNQPQHF.

This chain connects TRBV18 to TRBJ2-7, with 10 bases lining up with TRBD1. V shed 4 bases, J shed 3 bases, and the junction held 12 bases outside the gene matches. Looked up from germline, CDR1 is KGHSH and CDR2 is LQKENI. This CDR3 comprises 17 residues. This CDR3 reads CASSLTQSTGGNYEQYF. In DNA, the CDR3 is TGTGCCAGCTCACTAACACAATCGACAGGGGGCAACTACGAGCAGTACTTC. The whole variable domain, remainder taken from reference TRBV18 and TRBJ2-7, is NAGVMQNPRHLVRRRGQEARLRCSPMKGHSHVYWYRQLPEEGLKFMVYLQKENIIDESGMPKERFSAEFPKEGPSILRIQQVVRGDSAAYFCASSLTQSTGGNYEQYFGPGTRLTVT.

Notes on this clone: Other DNA variants within this sample encode the same CDR3. The chain recombines TRBV29-1 with TRBJ2-7; D is ambiguous. This CDR3 is built from 12 residues. The V gene lost 0 bases and the J gene lost 1 base, with 4 bases spanning the gap. Germline CDR1 reads SQVTM; CDR2 reads ANQGSEA. In DNA, the CDR3 is TGCAGCGTTGAAGACGGGTCCTACGAGCAGTACTTC. Its protein is CSVEDGSYEQYF.

The chain combines TRBV7-2 with TRBJ2-3, with 12 bases lining up with TRBD2. The length of the CDR3 is 15 residues. V lost 6 bases, J lost 7 bases, and 8 bases stayed unmatched. Germline V gene data show CDR1 as SGHTA and CDR2 as FQGNSA. DNA for the CDR3: TGTGCCAGCAGTCCGACTAGCGGGAGCCTCAATACGCAGTATTTT. Its protein is CASSPTSGSLNTQYF. Together with reference TRBV7-2 and TRBJ2-3, the CDR3 gives the full variable domain: GAGVSQSPSNKVTEKGKDVELRCDPISGHTALYWYRQSLGQGLEFLIYFQGNSAPDKSGLPSDRFSAERTGGSVSTLTIQRTQQEDSAVYLCASSPTSGSLNTQYFGPGTRLTVL.

CDR3 coding DNA: TGCAGCGCCGGAACAGGGGGGAACACTGAAGCTTTCTTT. Translating gives CSAGTGGNTEAFF. This chain uses TRBV29-1 with TRBJ1-1, with 8 bases identical to TRBD1. CDR1 and CDR2 from the germline V gene are SQVTM and ANQGSEA. The CDR3 loop spans 13 amino acids. V lost 7 bases to trimming and J lost 1 base; unmatched junction nucleotides: 5.

J is TRBJ1-6 and V is TRBV11-2; D unresolved. The CDR3 runs 13 residues. In germline, CDR1 is SGHAT, CDR2 FQNNGV. V dropped 5 bases and J dropped 10 bases, with 12 bases sitting between them. The CDR3 DNA reads as TGTGCCAGCAGCCCCCTTCTAAACTCACCCCTCCACTTT. Amino acids: CASSPLLNSPLHF.

V usage is TRBV27 and J usage is TRBJ1-1; TRBD1 might be the D (5 bases). CDR3 size: 13 residues. With 1 base removed from V and 8 bases from J, the gap between germline ends came to 11 bases. CDR1 MNHEY and CDR2 SMNVEV come from the germline V gene (reference sequence). CDR3 nucleotide sequence: TGTGCCAGCAGTTTATGGGTGAAGGGGGAAGCTTTCTTT. Its protein is CASSLWVKGEAFF.

A few counts support this clone. This rearrangement joins TRBV7-2 to TRBJ1-2; D gene uncertain. The V end lost 4 bases, the J end lost 7 bases, and 13 bases lay between the germline ends. CDR1 and CDR2 (germline): SGHTA, FQGNSA. There are 13 residues in the CDR3. CDR3 region: CASSSVLYFGYTF. CDR3 in DNA: TGTGCCAGCAGCTCGGTACTTTACTTTGGCTACACCTTC.

The genes are TRBV2 and TRBJ1-4; a possible D gene is TRBD1 (5 bases). The CDR3 has 12 amino acids. The V gene's germline CDR1 is SNHLY and CDR2 FYNNEI. Deletions cut 6 bases from V and 7 bases from J, with 9 bases between. As DNA, the CDR3 is TGTGCCAGCAGGGGACTCATTGAAAAACTGTTTTTT. This encodes CASRGLIEKLFF.